Listed here are 9 T cell receptor beta chains from one sample, sequenced in a study of tumor and adjacent non-tumor tissue in lung cancer. RNA was extracted from bulk tissue without any cell sorting. Distant lung tissue was collected more than 3 cm away from the tumor edge. The library came from three nested PCR rounds adapted from ARM-PCR protocols. One entry per CDR3 protein, called by TCRdb with MiXCR from the multiplex PCR reads. Of about 67,000 distinct CDR3 sequences in the sample, 75% to 85% were seen once. The specimen was distant non-tumor lung tissue. The receptors were sampled from a man aged 60 to 69 with non-small cell lung cancer.

As to this clonotype: A junction end diverges from the germline sequence, so it may reflect a read error. This rearrangement joins TRBV11-2 to TRBJ2-1; 7 nucleotides match TRBD2. Germline CDR1 reads SGHAT; CDR2 reads FQNNGV. This CDR3 has 14 residues. Here the CDR3 DNA reads TGCGCCACTCAGCTAGCGGCTGTGTACAATGAACAGTTCTTC. The encoded protein is CATQLAAVYNEQFF.

As concerns this clonotype: This may arise from a read error, as a much more abundant clone is one base away. This CDR3 is missing its conserved last phenylalanine or tryptophan, likely due to a read error. This chain links TRBV19 with TRBJ1-5, with D possibly matching TRBD1 (5 bases). Trimming stripped 5 bases from V and 2 bases from J, with 10 bases between. From germline, CDR1 is LNHDA and CDR2 SQIVND (reference sequence). The CDR3 totals 14 residues. DNA for the CDR3: TGTGCCAGTAGTGAGGGAGGGGGCAATCAGCCCCAGCATTTG. It translates to CASSEGGGNQPQHL.

Turning to this clonotype: The junction departs from the called germline gene at one end, perhaps through a read error. The V gene is TRBV5-6, the J gene TRBJ2-1, with a tentative D call TRBD2 (7 bases). Germline V CDR1 and CDR2: SGHDT, YYEEEE. CDR3 length: 15 residues. The CDR3: CAGSSAGHRYNEQFF. DNA for the CDR3: TGTGCCGGCAGTTCAGCGGGACACCGCTACAATGAACAGTTCTTC.

In this sample, this clonotype turned up once. A read error may account for a junction end that differs from germline. The chain uses TRBV5-4 and TRBJ2-3, with a weak D call TRBD1 (5 bases). Germline V gene sequence: CDR1 SGHNT, CDR2 YYREEE (reference sequence). The CDR3 runs to 12 residues. CDR3 sequence reads: CVSSSRTNTHYF. The CDR3 DNA is TGTGTCAGCAGCTCTCGGACAAATACGCATTATTTT.

The sample holds many counts of this clonotype. V usage is TRBV6-5 and J usage is TRBJ2-7; 7 nucleotides agree with TRBD2. V shed 9 bases, J shed 6 bases, and the junction held 8 bases outside the gene matches. The CDR3 has 12 amino acids. CDR1 is MNHEY and CDR2 is SVGAGI in the germline V gene. CDR3: CASRTSSLEQYF. CDR3 in DNA: TGTGCCAGTCGGACTAGTTCGCTCGAGCAGTACTTC.

On this clonotype itself: The junction does not match germline at one end; this may be a read error. The chain combines TRBV5-4 with TRBJ2-2, with 8 nucleotides matching TRBD2. The CDR3 has 15 amino acids. Germline CDR1 is SGHNT and CDR2 is YYREEE (reference sequence). In nucleotides, the CDR3 is TGTGCCAGCAGCTCGACTAGCGCGAGCACCGCGGAGCTGTTTTTT. Its protein is CASSSTSASTAELFF.

The CDR3 DNA reads TGTGCCAGCAGTTACTCCTTTGCCCCCAGCTCCTACAATGAGCAGTTCTTC. Protein product: CASSYSFAPSSYNEQFF. The chain combines TRBV6-5 with TRBJ2-1; D is uncertain. Per the germline V gene, CDR1 is MNHEY and CDR2 is SVGAGI. The ends were cut back, 0 bases at V and 0 bases at J, with 12 bases in the middle. The CDR3 has 17 residues.

With regard to this clonotype: Because it lacks the conserved phenylalanine or tryptophan at the end, this CDR3 is likely a read error. This chain uses TRBV6-5 with TRBJ2-1; D is unresolved. CDR3 length: 11 residues. Germline V gene data show CDR1 as MNHEY and CDR2 as SVGAGI. The V end was cut by 2 bases, the J end by 12 bases, with 8 bases between. The CDR3 is CASSYNHVQFL. The CDR3 coding sequence is TGTGCCAGCAGTTACAACCATGTGCAGTTCCTC.

This clonotype counts as medium-sized. Written as DNA, the CDR3 is TGTGCCAGCAGCCAAGGGGGTGAGCAGTTCTTC. Translated: CASSQGGEQFF. The chain has TRBV4-2 and TRBJ2-1; no clear D. The CDR3 loop spans 11 amino acids. V lost 1 base and J lost 9, with 4 bases in between. The germline V gene has CDR1 LGHNA and CDR2 YNFKEQ.